The present T cell receptor (beta chain) was sequenced within a study of blood T cells in healthy people across ages. CDR3 length: 12 residues. Germline V gene sequence: CDR1 SQVTM, CDR2 ANQGSEA. Trimming removed 7 bases from V and 4 bases from J, with 13 bases in between. The authors ran a second PCR of 7 to 11 cycles using a sample-barcoded 5' primer and a J-beta primer mix. Each cDNA molecule was tagged by a template-switch adaptor that had 12 random nucleotides. MiXCR, applied by TCRdb to the 5' RACE reads, yields one record per CDR3 protein. The sample has a few hundred thousand distinct CDR3 sequences; about 27% are singletons. These data also formed part of another study, on T cells of mothers and their children. That report adds: Each mother yielded more than 9 million TCR beta CDR3 reads. Each child yielded approximately 3 million reads.

V and J are TRBV29-1 and TRBJ1-2, with a possible D match to TRBD1 (5 bases). This clonotype originated in a boy aged 2-15 years in good health. Sequenced: blood. The DNA for the CDR3 is TGCAGCGCCCCTGGGGCCGGCTATGGCTACACCTTC. This translates into CSAPGAGYGYTF.